The rows below give T cell receptor beta chains drawn from one sample of a study of radiotherapy plus CTLA-4 blockade in lung cancer. The method was immunoSEQ multiplex PCR; TCRdb's version includes in-frame clones alone and lacks a portion of them. This sample carries about 98,000 clones, approximately 78% of them seen once, and the ten largest clones take approximately 3.7%. The source was peripheral blood, collected from a patient treated with radiotherapy plus ipilimumab. These receptor sequences come from a human donor with non-small cell lung cancer who had a partial response to radiotherapy plus ipilimumab. The conserved cysteine and the conserved F or W are not part of the CDR3 here. Each record gives: clone size, D gene, J gene, V gene, CDR3 protein. A D gene is named only where the DNA matches it firmly. Some rows have no size entry. The others give once, few or many, or a class for an expanded clone.

clone_size: .; d_call: .; j_call: TRBJ1-6; v_call: TRBV7-3; cdr3_aa: ASSLRGAGLGSPLH
clone_size: .; d_call: .; j_call: TRBJ1-1; v_call: TRBV28; cdr3_aa: ASRVGGGMDTEAF
clone_size: few; d_call: TRBD2; j_call: TRBJ2-7; v_call: TRBV7-3; cdr3_aa: ASSLKPRGTSDRSYEQY
clone_size: .; d_call: .; j_call: TRBJ1-3; v_call: TRBV28; cdr3_aa: ASSLGGYGAGNTIY
clone_size: .; d_call: .; j_call: TRBJ1-6; v_call: TRBV7-9; cdr3_aa: ASSGGGGNSPLH
clone_size: .; d_call: TRBD2; j_call: TRBJ2-1; v_call: TRBV4-1; cdr3_aa: ASSQRLADYNEQF
clone_size: .; d_call: TRBD2; j_call: TRBJ2-5; v_call: TRBV4-1; cdr3_aa: ASSRQGALAGRETQY
clone_size: .; d_call: .; j_call: TRBJ2-7; v_call: TRBV19; cdr3_aa: ASSIAGSLYEQY
clone_size: .; d_call: .; j_call: TRBJ2-2; v_call: TRBV19; cdr3_aa: ASKPTNANTGELF
clone_size: once; d_call: .; j_call: TRBJ2-7; v_call: TRBV23-1; cdr3_aa: ASSPVHEQY
clone_size: .; d_call: TRBD2; j_call: TRBJ2-7; v_call: TRBV7-6; cdr3_aa: ASSLASGSAYEQY
clone_size: .; d_call: TRBD1; j_call: TRBJ2-3; v_call: TRBV7-3; cdr3_aa: ASSLTTGQGNLAQY
clone_size: .; d_call: .; j_call: TRBJ2-7; v_call: TRBV5-6; cdr3_aa: ASSLRQANSYEQY
clone_size: .; d_call: TRBD1; j_call: TRBJ2-7; v_call: TRBV27; cdr3_aa: ASSTGQGMYEQY
clone_size: once; d_call: TRBD1; j_call: TRBJ1-2; v_call: TRBV7-3; cdr3_aa: ASSPQGAMDGYT
clone_size: .; d_call: TRBD1; j_call: TRBJ1-5; v_call: TRBV19; cdr3_aa: ASSPTGTGHNQPQH
clone_size: .; d_call: TRBD1; j_call: TRBJ1-1; v_call: TRBV6-4; cdr3_aa: ASSVEEGANTEAF
clone_size: .; d_call: TRBD2; j_call: TRBJ2-2; v_call: TRBV2; cdr3_aa: ASSARLARNTGELF
clone_size: .; d_call: TRBD2; j_call: TRBJ2-1; v_call: TRBV5-4; cdr3_aa: ASSLSGGGAGEQF
clone_size: .; d_call: .; j_call: TRBJ2-5; v_call: TRBV19; cdr3_aa: ASRRRSQETQY
clone_size: .; d_call: .; j_call: TRBJ1-1; v_call: TRBV11-3; cdr3_aa: ASSVDSEAF
clone_size: medium-sized; d_call: .; j_call: TRBJ2-5; v_call: TRBV6-1; cdr3_aa: ASSEDRDQETQY
clone_size: .; d_call: TRBD1; j_call: TRBJ2-6; v_call: TRBV27; cdr3_aa: ASSAQGAGANVLT